This is a list of T cell receptor beta chains from one sample in a study of T-cell memory formation after mild COVID-19. TCRdb recomputed calls from the 5' RACE reads with MiXCR, one row per CDR3 protein. Of around 430,000 distinct CDR3 sequences in the sample, approximately 15% are singletons; the top ten hold around a fifth. The sample consisted of PBMCs or a T cell subset sorted from them (not recorded which). These receptors originate from a man between 18 and 35 years old who had mild COVID-19 (a few samples of this study predate the infection). Cell type and time point are not known. The CDR3 runs from the conserved cysteine through the conserved F or W. D genes are given only for firm matches. Not every row has a clone size; where given, it reads once, few, many or a size class.

J gene,CDR3 length,V gene,clone size,D gene,CDR3 protein,CDR3 DNA
TRBJ1-1,14,TRBV11-2,few,NA,CASSFVGINTEAFF,TGTGCCAGCAGCTTCGTAGGGATCAACACTGAAGCTTTCTTT
TRBJ1-6,14,TRBV6-5,few,TRBD1,CASKNRGRNSPLHF,TGTGCCAGCAAAAACAGGGGGAGGAATTCACCCCTCCACTTT
TRBJ1-5,15,TRBV7-8,few,NA,CASSLARGVAQPQHF,TGTGCCAGCAGCTTAGCCAGGGGTGTTGCTCAGCCCCAGCATTTT
TRBJ1-3,14,TRBV5-1,many,NA,CASSPRDSGNTIYF,TGCGCCAGCAGCCCTAGGGACTCTGGAAACACCATATATTTT
TRBJ2-1,14,TRBV4-1,few,NA,CASSAGGTLDEQFF,TGCGCCAGCAGCGCAGGCGGGACGTTGGATGAGCAGTTCTTC
TRBJ1-4,15,TRBV5-1,NA,TRBD1,CASSWGTGVNEKLFF,TGCGCCAGCAGCTGGGGGACAGGGGTGAATGAAAAACTGTTTTTT
TRBJ2-3,14,TRBV7-3,many,TRBD2,CASSFGLATDTQYF,TGTGCCAGCAGCTTCGGACTAGCGACAGATACGCAGTATTTT
TRBJ1-4,15,TRBV5-6,few,NA,CASSSTPGEGEKLFF,TGTGCCAGCAGCTCCACGCCAGGGGAAGGAGAAAAACTGTTTTTT
TRBJ2-2,14,TRBV7-8,few,NA,CADYDSANTGELFF,TGTGCCGACTACGACTCTGCGAACACCGGGGAGCTGTTTTTT
TRBJ2-1,15,TRBV6-5,few,NA,CASSYSRGGNNEQFF,TGTGCCAGCAGTTACTCGAGGGGGGGAAACAATGAGCAGTTCTTC
TRBJ1-6,13,TRBV20-1,NA,NA,CSATRQGDSPLHF,TGCAGTGCTACTCGGCAGGGTGACTCACCCCTCCACTTT
TRBJ2-7,14,TRBV20-1,few,NA,CSAMGLSSAYEQYF,TGCAGTGCTATGGGCCTAAGCAGTGCCTACGAGCAGTACTTC
TRBJ1-2,17,TRBV6-6,NA,NA,CASSYGHGREALYGYTF,TGTGCCAGCAGTTACGGGCACGGCAGGGAGGCCCTCTATGGCTACACCTTC
TRBJ1-1,13,TRBV5-1,few,NA,CASKAGANTEAFF,TGCGCCAGCAAGGCTGGGGCGAACACTGAAGCTTTCTTT
TRBJ1-3,21,TRBV11-2,NA,NA,CASSFPLREPYDFFSGNTIYF,TGTGCCAGCAGCTTTCCTTTAAGAGAGCCGTACGACTTTTTCTCTGGAAACACCATATATTTT
TRBJ1-1,15,TRBV19,few,NA,CASSMVRRTNTEAFF,TGTGCCAGTAGTATGGTGAGACGGACCAACACTGAAGCTTTCTTT
TRBJ2-5,13,TRBV29-1,NA,NA,CSVDRDTEGSQYF,TGCAGCGTTGACCGAGACACTGAAGGTTCCCAGTACTTC
TRBJ2-3,21,TRBV21-1,NA,NA,CASSKTSGGAGVRPSTDTQYF,TGTGCCAGCAGCAAGACTAGCGGGGGGGCCGGGGTGAGACCAAGCACAGATACGCAGTATTTT
TRBJ2-5,14,TRBV12-3/TRBV12-4,once,NA,CASSFRAIQETQYF,TGTGCCAGCAGTTTCCGGGCCATCCAAGAGACCCAGTACTTC
TRBJ2-3,13,TRBV5-1,NA,NA,CASSRWITDTQYF,TGCGCCAGCAGCCGGTGGATCACAGATACGCAGTATTTT
TRBJ1-1,12,TRBV14,NA,NA,CASSPTSLEAFF,TGTGCCAGCAGCCCCACCTCCCTTGAAGCTTTCTTT
TRBJ2-4,19,TRBV3-1,few,TRBD2,CASSQDYQLAGGRKNIQYF,TGTGCCAGCAGCCAAGATTATCAGCTAGCGGGGGGGCGGAAGAACATTCAGTACTTC
TRBJ2-1,13,TRBV19,NA,NA,CASSPSHWDEQFF,TGTGCCAGTAGTCCGAGTCATTGGGATGAGCAGTTCTTC
TRBJ2-1,15,TRBV5-1,NA,TRBD1,CASSGLQGALNEQFF,TGCGCCAGCAGCGGCCTTCAGGGGGCTTTGAATGAGCAGTTCTTC
TRBJ2-5,14,TRBV12-3/TRBV12-4,many,TRBD1,CASSPTGFEETQYF,TGTGCCAGCAGCCCGACAGGGTTTGAGGAGACCCAGTACTTC
TRBJ1-5,14,TRBV18,few,NA,CASSPRRGNQPQHF,TGTGCCAGCTCACCTCGAAGGGGCAATCAGCCCCAGCATTTT
TRBJ2-1,13,TRBV9,NA,NA,CASSPRSPGLPFF,TGTGCCAGCAGCCCCCGCTCCCCGGGACTTCCGTTCTTC